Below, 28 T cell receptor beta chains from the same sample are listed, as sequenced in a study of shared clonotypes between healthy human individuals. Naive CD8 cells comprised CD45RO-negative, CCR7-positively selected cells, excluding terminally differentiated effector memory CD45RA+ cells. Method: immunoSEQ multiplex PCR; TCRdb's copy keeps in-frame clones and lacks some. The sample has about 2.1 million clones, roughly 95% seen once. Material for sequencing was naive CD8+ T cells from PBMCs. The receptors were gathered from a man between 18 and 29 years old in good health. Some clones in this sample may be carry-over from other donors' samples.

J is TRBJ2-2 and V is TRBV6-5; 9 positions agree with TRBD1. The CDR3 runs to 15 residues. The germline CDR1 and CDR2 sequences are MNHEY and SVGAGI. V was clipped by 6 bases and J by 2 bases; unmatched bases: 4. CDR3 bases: TGTGCCAGCAGACTCACAGGGGGCAACACCGGGGAGCTGTTTTTT. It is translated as CASRLTGGNTGELFF.

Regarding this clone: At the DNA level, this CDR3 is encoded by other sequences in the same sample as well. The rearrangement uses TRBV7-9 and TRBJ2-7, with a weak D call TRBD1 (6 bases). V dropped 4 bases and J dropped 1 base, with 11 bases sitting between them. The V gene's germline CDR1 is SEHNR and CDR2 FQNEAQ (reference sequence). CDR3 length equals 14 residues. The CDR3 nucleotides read TGTGCCAGCAGCTCAGGGACATTGTCCTACGAGCAGTACTTC. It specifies CASSSGTLSYEQYF.

CDR3 DNA: TGTGCCAGCGCGGAAGGGCTAGCGGACACAGATACGCAGTATTTT. Translating gives CASAEGLADTDTQYF. The chain uses TRBV27 and TRBJ2-3; the match to TRBD2 covers 7 bases. CDR3 length: 15 amino acids. CDR1 MNHEY and CDR2 SMNVEV come from the germline V gene (reference sequence). V was pared by 8 bases and J by 2 bases, with 10 bases of the junction left unmatched.

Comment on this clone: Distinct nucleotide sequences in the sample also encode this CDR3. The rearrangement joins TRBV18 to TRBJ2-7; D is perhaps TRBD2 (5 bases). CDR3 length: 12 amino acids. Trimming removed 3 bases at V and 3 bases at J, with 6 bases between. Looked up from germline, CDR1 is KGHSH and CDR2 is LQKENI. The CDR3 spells CASSPGSYEQYF. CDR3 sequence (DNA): TGTGCCAGCTCACCGGGGAGCTACGAGCAGTACTTC.

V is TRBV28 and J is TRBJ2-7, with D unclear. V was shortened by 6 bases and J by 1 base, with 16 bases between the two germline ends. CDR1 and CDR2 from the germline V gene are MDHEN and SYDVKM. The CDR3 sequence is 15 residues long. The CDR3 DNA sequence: TGTGCCAGCAGCGCCGGGTCCAACCCATCCTACGAGCAGTACTTC. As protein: CASSAGSNPSYEQYF.

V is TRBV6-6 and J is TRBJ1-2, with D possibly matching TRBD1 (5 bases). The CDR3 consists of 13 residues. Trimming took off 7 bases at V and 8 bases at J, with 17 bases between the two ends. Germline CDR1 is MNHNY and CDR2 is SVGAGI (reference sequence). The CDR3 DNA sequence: TGTGCCAGCACCGACGGGGGTTTTGACGGCTACACCTTC. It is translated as CASTDGGFDGYTF.

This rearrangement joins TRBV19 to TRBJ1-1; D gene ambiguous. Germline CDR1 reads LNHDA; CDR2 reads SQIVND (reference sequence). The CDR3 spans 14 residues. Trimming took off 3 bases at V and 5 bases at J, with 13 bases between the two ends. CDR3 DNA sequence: TGTGCCAGTAGTATCAGAACTTTGGTGACTGAAGCTTTCTTT. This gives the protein CASSIRTLVTEAFF.

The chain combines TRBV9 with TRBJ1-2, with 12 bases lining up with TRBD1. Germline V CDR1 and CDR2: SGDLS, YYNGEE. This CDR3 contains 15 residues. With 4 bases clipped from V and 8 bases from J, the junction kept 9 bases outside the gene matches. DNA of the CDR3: TGTGCCAGCAGCACTAGGGGACAGGGGGCGATGGGCTACACCTTC. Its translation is CASSTRGQGAMGYTF.

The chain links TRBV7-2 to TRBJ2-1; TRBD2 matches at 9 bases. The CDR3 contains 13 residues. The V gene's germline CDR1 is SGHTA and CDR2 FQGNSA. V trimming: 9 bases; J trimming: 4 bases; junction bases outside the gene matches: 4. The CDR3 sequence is CARRLAAYNEQFF. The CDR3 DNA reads TGTGCCAGAAGACTAGCGGCATACAATGAGCAGTTCTTC. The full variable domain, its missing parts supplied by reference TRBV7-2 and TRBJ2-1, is GAGVSQSPSNKVTEKGKDVELRCDPISGHTALYWYRQSLGQGLEFLIYFQGNSAPDKSGLPSDRFSAERTGGSVSTLTIQRTQQEDSAVYLCARRLAAYNEQFFGPGTRLTVL.

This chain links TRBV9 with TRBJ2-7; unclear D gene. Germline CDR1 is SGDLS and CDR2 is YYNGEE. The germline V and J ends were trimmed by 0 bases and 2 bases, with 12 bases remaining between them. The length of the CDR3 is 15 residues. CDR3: CASSVASDRAYEQYF. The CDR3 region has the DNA TGTGCCAGCAGCGTAGCCTCTGATAGAGCCTACGAGCAGTACTTC.

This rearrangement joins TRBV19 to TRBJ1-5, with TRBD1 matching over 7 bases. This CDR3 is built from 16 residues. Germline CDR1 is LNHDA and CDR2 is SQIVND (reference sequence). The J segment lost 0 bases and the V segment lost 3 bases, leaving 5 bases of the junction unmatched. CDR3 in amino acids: CASSITGDYSNQPQHF. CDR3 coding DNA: TGTGCCAGTAGTATTACAGGGGACTATAGCAATCAGCCCCAGCATTTT. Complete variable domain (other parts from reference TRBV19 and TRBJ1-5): DGGITQSPKYLFRKEGQNVTLSCEQNLNHDAMYWYRQDPGQGLRLIYYSQIVNDFQKGDIAEGYSVSREKKESFPLTVTSAQKNPTAFYLCASSITGDYSNQPQHFGDGTRLSIL.

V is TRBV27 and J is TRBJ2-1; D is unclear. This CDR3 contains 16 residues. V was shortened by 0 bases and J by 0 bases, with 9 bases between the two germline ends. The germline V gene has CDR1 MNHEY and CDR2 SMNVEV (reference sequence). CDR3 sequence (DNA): TGTGCCAGCAGTTTATCGGACGGAAGCTCCTACAATGAGCAGTTCTTC. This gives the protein CASSLSDGSSYNEQFF.

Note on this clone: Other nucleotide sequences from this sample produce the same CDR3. For the CDR3, the DNA is TGTGCCAGCAGCGTCGGGACTGATTACTACGAGCAGTACTTC. Its protein is CASSVGTDYYEQYF. V gene TRBV9 combines with J gene TRBJ2-7; a possible D gene is TRBD2 (6 bases). Germline V gene lookup returns CDR1 SGDLS and CDR2 YYNGEE. Trimming pared 2 bases from V and 3 bases from J, leaving 12 bases between. This CDR3 has 14 residues.

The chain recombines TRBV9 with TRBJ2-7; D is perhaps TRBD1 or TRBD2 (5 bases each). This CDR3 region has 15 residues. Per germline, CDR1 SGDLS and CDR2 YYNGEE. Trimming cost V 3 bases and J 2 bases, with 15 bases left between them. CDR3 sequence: CASSAYRDPTYEQYF. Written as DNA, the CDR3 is TGTGCCAGCAGCGCGTACCGGGACCCTACCTACGAGCAGTACTTC.

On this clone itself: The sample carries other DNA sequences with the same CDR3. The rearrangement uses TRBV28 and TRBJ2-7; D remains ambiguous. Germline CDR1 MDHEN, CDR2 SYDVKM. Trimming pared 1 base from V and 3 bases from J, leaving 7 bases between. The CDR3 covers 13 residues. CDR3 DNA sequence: TGTGCCAGCAGTTTATTTAATGGCTACGAGCAGTACTTC. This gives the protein CASSLFNGYEQYF.

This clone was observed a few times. CDR3 nucleotide sequence: TGTGCCAGTAGTATAGGGTTTGGTCAGCCCCAGCATTTT. This gives the protein CASSIGFGQPQHF. The chain uses TRBV19 and TRBJ1-5, with D uncertain. CDR1 is LNHDA, CDR2 SQIVND, per germline (reference sequence). V lost 1 base and J 6 bases, leaving 7 bases between the germline ends. The CDR3 length is 13 residues.

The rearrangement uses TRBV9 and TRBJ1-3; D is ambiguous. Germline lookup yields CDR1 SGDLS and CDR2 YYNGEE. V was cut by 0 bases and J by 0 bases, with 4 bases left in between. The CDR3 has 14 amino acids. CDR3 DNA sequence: TGTGCCAGCAGCGTAGAATACTCTGGAAACACCATATATTTT. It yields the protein CASSVEYSGNTIYF.

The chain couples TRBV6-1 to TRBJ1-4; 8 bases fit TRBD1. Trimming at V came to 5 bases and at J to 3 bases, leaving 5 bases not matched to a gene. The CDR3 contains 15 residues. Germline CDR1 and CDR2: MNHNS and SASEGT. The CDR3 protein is CASSPLGQANEKLFF. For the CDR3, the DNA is TGTGCCAGCAGTCCCCTGGGACAGGCTAATGAAAAACTGTTTTTT.

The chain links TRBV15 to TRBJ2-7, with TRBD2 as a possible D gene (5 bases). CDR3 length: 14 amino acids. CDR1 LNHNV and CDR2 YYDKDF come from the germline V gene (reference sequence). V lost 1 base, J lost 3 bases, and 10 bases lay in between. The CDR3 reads CATSRVEGDYEQYF. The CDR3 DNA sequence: TGTGCCACCAGCAGAGTCGAGGGAGACTACGAGCAGTACTTC. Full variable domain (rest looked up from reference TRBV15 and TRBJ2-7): DAMVIQNPRYQVTQFGKPVTLSCSQTLNHNVMYWYQQKSSQAPKLLFHYYDKDFNNEADTPDNFQSRRPNTSFCFLDIRSPGLGDTAMYLCATSRVEGDYEQYFGPGTRLTVT.

CDR3 loop: CASSLSALSTDTQYF. In nucleotides, the CDR3 is TGTGCCAGCAGTTTATCGGCATTGAGCACAGATACGCAGTATTTT. This chain links TRBV28 with TRBJ2-3, with no clear D. V lost 1 base, J lost 0 bases, and 8 bases lay in between. This CDR3 spans 15 amino acids. CDR1 MDHEN and CDR2 SYDVKM come from the germline V gene.

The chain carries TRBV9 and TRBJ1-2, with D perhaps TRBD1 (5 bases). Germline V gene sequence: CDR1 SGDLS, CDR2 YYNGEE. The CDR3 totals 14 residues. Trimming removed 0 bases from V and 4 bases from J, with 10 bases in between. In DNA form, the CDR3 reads TGTGCCAGCAGCGTAGAAAGGGGAAGCTATGGCTACACCTTC. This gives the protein CASSVERGSYGYTF. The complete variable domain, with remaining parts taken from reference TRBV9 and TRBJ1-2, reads DSGVTQTPKHLITATGQRVTLRCSPRSGDLSVYWYQQSLDQGLQFLIQYYNGEERAKGNILERFSAQQFPDLHSELNLSSLELGDSALYFCASSVERGSYGYTFGSGTRLTVV.

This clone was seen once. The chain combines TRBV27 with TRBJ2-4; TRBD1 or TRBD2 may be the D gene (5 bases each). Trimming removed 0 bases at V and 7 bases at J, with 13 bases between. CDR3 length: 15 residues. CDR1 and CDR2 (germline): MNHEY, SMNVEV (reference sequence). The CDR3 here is CASSLSNGAPNIQYF. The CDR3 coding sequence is TGTGCCAGCAGTTTATCCAACGGGGCTCCGAACATTCAGTACTTC.

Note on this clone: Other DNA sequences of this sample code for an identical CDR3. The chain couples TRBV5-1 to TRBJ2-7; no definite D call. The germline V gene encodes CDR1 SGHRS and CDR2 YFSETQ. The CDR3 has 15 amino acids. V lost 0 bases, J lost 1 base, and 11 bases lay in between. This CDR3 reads CASSLALGSSYEQYF. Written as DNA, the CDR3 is TGCGCCAGCAGCTTGGCATTGGGCAGTTCCTACGAGCAGTACTTC.

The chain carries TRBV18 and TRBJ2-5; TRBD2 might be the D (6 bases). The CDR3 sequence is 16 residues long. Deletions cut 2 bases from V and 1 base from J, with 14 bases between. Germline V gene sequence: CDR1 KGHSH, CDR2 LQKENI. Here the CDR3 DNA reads TGTGCCAGCTCACCATTCGGGAGCGGGTCCCAAGAGACCCAGTACTTC. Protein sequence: CASSPFGSGSQETQYF. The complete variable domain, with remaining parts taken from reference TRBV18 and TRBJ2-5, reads NAGVMQNPRHLVRRRGQEARLRCSPMKGHSHVYWYRQLPEEGLKFMVYLQKENIIDESGMPKERFSAEFPKEGPSILRIQQVVRGDSAAYFCASSPFGSGSQETQYFGPGTRLLVL.

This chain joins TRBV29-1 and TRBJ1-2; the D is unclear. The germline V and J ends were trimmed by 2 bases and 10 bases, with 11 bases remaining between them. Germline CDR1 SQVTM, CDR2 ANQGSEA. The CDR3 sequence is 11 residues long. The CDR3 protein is CSVEPEGVYTF. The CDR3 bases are TGCAGCGTTGAACCAGAGGGCGTCTACACCTTC. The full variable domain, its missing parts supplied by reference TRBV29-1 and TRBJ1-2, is SAVISQKPSRDICQRGTSLTIQCQVDSQVTMMFWYRQQPGQSLTLIATANQGSEATYESGFVIDKFPISRPNLTFSTLTVSNMSPEDSSIYLCSVEPEGVYTFGSGTRLTVV.

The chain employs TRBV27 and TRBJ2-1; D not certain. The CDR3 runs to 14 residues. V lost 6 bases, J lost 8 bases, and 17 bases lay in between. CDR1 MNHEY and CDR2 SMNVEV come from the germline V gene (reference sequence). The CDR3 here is CASRNSMIWDEQFF. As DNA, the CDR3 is TGTGCCAGCAGGAATTCTATGATATGGGATGAGCAGTTCTTC.

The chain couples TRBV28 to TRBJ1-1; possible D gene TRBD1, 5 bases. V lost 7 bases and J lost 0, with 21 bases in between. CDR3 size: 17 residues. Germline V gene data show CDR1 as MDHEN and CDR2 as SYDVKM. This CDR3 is CASKLLGEGPLNTEAFF. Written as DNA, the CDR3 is TGTGCCAGCAAACTCCTAGGGGAGGGGCCTTTGAACACTGAAGCTTTCTTT.

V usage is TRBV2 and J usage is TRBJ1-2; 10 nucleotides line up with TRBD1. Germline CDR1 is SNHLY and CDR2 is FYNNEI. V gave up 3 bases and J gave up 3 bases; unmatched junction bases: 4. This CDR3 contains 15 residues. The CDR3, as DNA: TGTGCCAGCAGTGAGGAGACAGGGGGCTACTATGGCTACACCTTC. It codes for CASSEETGGYYGYTF. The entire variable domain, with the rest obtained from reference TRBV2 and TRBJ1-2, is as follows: EPEVTQTPSHQVTQMGQEVILRCVPISNHLYFYWYRQILGQKVEFLVSFYNNEISEKSEIFDDQFSVERPDGSNFTLKIRSTKLEDSAMYFCASSEETGGYYGYTFGSGTRLTVV.